The 10 T cell receptor beta chains below all came from one sample that was sequenced in a study of T-cell reconstitution after alpha-beta-depleted transplantation in children. Overall study findings and caveats: T cells produced anew were the main source of T-cell counts and diversity one year after transplant.

Preparing the TCRbeta library involved the use of unique molecular identifiers. TCRdb analysed the PCR reads with MiXCR anew, one entry per CDR3 protein. This sample yields 250,000 to 300,000 distinct CDR3 sequences, of which nearly 8% are seen a single time; about 8.2% belongs to the top ten. Antigens for these TCRs are unknown. Sequenced here: peripheral blood, sampled 360 days after TCRalphabeta/CD19-depleted stem cell transplant. Receptors originate from a female patient aged 2-15 years who had a stem cell transplant for Fanconi anemia, so the T cells may come from the graft donor.

This clonotype appeared many times. The V call is TRBV20-1, the J call TRBJ2-1; D remains ambiguous. The V and J ends lost 4 bases and 7 bases respectively, with 8 bases between them. Germline CDR1 and CDR2: DFQATT and SNEGSKA (reference sequence). The CDR3 length is 11 residues. The CDR3 DNA sequence: TGCAGTGCTACGGGTCTGAATGAGCAGTTCTTC. This encodes CSATGLNEQFF.

Only a few counts were recorded for this clonotype. The CDR3: CAWTRQGGYNEQFF. CDR3 bases: TGTGCCTGGACCCGACAGGGGGGTTACAATGAGCAGTTCTTC. The chain couples TRBV30 to TRBJ2-1, with 9 positions matching TRBD1. Trimming took 4 bases from V and 4 from J; bases not matched to a gene: 5. CDR1 is GTSNPN and CDR2 is SVGIG in the germline V gene (reference sequence). There are 14 residues in the CDR3.

The chain links TRBV6-5 to TRBJ1-5; 10 bases align to TRBD1. The junction had 15 bases not matched to a gene; V was cut back by 5 bases and J by 5 bases. CDR1 is MNHEY and CDR2 is SVGAGI in the germline V gene. CDR3 size: 18 residues. Here the CDR3 DNA reads TGTGCCAGCAGTCACTTTTCTCCGGGACAGGGGAAGGATCAGCCCCAGCATTTT. This codes for CASSHFSPGQGKDQPQHF.

There are many counts of this clonotype. The V call is TRBV28, the J call TRBJ2-2; D uncertain. V gave up 9 bases and J gave up 4 bases, with 9 bases separating them. The CDR3 length is 12 residues. Germline assignment: CDR1 MDHEN and CDR2 SYDVKM. The CDR3 region is CASRLGTGELFF. Written as DNA, the CDR3 is TGTGCCAGTCGGCTAGGCACCGGGGAGCTGTTTTTT.

This clonotype was counted ten times or more. The chain is built from TRBV29-1 and TRBJ2-1, with D unclear. The germline V and J ends were trimmed by 1 base and 8 bases, with 15 bases remaining between them. Germline lookup yields CDR1 SQVTM and CDR2 ANQGSEA. The CDR3 has 14 amino acids. The CDR3 DNA is TGCAGCGTTGAAGGGCATATCCCAGCCCATGAGCAGTTCTTC. Protein product: CSVEGHIPAHEQFF.

This clonotype has a count of ten or more. V gene TRBV29-1 combines with J gene TRBJ2-3; perhaps TRBD2 as D (6 bases). CDR3 length: 13 amino acids. The ends were cut back, 2 bases at V and 2 bases at J, with 8 bases in the middle. Per germline, CDR1 SQVTM and CDR2 ANQGSEA. The CDR3, as DNA: TGCAGCGTTGAACGGGGGAACACAGATACGCAGTATTTT. Translating gives CSVERGNTDTQYF.

There are many counts of this clonotype. The chain has TRBV18 and TRBJ2-5; 12 bases agree with TRBD2. The ends lost 4 bases at V and 3 bases at J; junction bases unmatched: 6. There are 16 residues in the CDR3. Per germline, CDR1 KGHSH and CDR2 LQKENI. CDR3 bases: TGTGCCAGCTCACGGCCGCGACTAGCGGGGGAAGAGACCCAGTACTTC. Translating gives CASSRPRLAGEETQYF.

This clonotype was observed at least ten times. The V call is TRBV11-2, the J call TRBJ2-7; TRBD2 is a possible D gene (6 bases). Germline values: CDR1 SGHAT, CDR2 FQNNGV. Trimming pared 1 base from V and 4 bases from J, leaving 8 bases between. The length of the CDR3 is 13 residues. This CDR3 is CASSLVGLYEQYF. DNA for the CDR3: TGTGCCAGCAGCTTAGTAGGACTATACGAGCAGTACTTC.

This clonotype was seen at least ten times. V is TRBV7-9 and J is TRBJ2-3, with TRBD1 matching 8 bases. This CDR3 region has 14 residues. The V gene's germline CDR1 is SEHNR and CDR2 FQNEAQ (reference sequence). Germline trimming cut 2 bases from V and 8 bases from J; bases unmatched to any gene: 6. This chain's CDR3 is CASSLQGADGTQYF. The CDR3 bases are TGTGCCAGCAGCTTACAGGGGGCGGATGGTACGCAGTATTTT. The full variable domain, with the rest looked up from reference TRBV7-9 and TRBJ2-3, is DTGVSQNPRHKITKRGQNVTFRCDPISEHNRLYWYRQTLGQGPEFLTYFQNEAQLEKSRLLSDRFSAERPKGSFSTLEIQRTEQGDSAMYLCASSLQGADGTQYFGPGTRLTVL.

The V gene is TRBV15, the J gene TRBJ1-2; D remains unclear. There are 15 residues in the CDR3. The germline CDR1 and CDR2 sequences are LNHNV and YYDKDF (reference sequence). V lost 7 bases and J lost 2, with 17 bases in between. The CDR3 nucleotides are TGTGCCACCACCGACCTGCGGCGGCCCAACTATGGCTACACCTTC. This translates into CATTDLRRPNYGYTF.